This is a list of T cell receptor beta chains from one sample in a study of CD8+CD57+ T cells in acquired aplastic anemia. Each CDR3 protein is one row after TCRdb ran MiXCR on the reads. The table shows some 180,000 distinct CDR3 sequences, with roughly half occurring only once. Specimen: sorted CD4+, CD8+, or CD8+CD57+ T cells (not recorded which) from PBMCs. The receptors were gathered from a human donor in good health. The CDR3 runs from the conserved cysteine through the conserved F or W. The D gene is left open where the match is weak. The size entry is marked missing in some rows and otherwise reads once, few, many or a size class.

clone_size: many
cdr3_length: 14
j_call: TRBJ2-3
v_call: TRBV5-1
d_call: TRBD2
cdr3_aa: CASKAGGGTDTQYF
cdr3_nt: TGCGCCAGCAAAGCGGGAGGTGGCACAGATACGCAGTATTTT

clone_size: many
cdr3_length: 15
j_call: TRBJ1-2
v_call: TRBV5-6
d_call: TRBD1
cdr3_aa: CASSPQDRVLRGYTF
cdr3_nt: TGTGCCAGCAGCCCCCAGGACAGGGTTCTTCGTGGCTACACCTTC

clone_size: .
cdr3_length: 16
j_call: TRBJ1-2
v_call: TRBV19
d_call: .
cdr3_aa: CASSPGPTPRAYGYTF
cdr3_nt: TGTGCCAGTAGCCCGGGACCCACGCCGCGAGCCTATGGCTACACCTTC

clone_size: many
cdr3_length: 13
j_call: TRBJ2-5
v_call: TRBV6-1
d_call: .
cdr3_aa: CASSVMARETQYF
cdr3_nt: TGTGCCAGCAGTGTTATGGCCAGGGAGACCCAGTACTTC

clone_size: .
cdr3_length: 13
j_call: TRBJ2-5
v_call: TRBV7-3
d_call: .
cdr3_aa: CASSQANRETQYF
cdr3_nt: TGTGCCAGCAGCCAGGCAAATCGAGAGACCCAGTACTTC

clone_size: .
cdr3_length: 12
j_call: TRBJ1-2
v_call: TRBV29-1
d_call: TRBD1
cdr3_aa: CSVVTGVYGYTF
cdr3_nt: TGCAGCGTTGTGACAGGGGTTTATGGCTACACCTTC

clone_size: .
cdr3_length: 13
j_call: TRBJ2-1
v_call: TRBV29-1
d_call: .
cdr3_aa: CSRGMGWNNEQFF
cdr3_nt: TGCAGCCGAGGTATGGGGTGGAACAATGAGCAGTTCTTC

clone_size: .
cdr3_length: 14
j_call: TRBJ2-1
v_call: TRBV6-1
d_call: TRBD2
cdr3_aa: CASSEVAGGWEQFF
cdr3_nt: TGTGCCAGCAGTGAAGTAGCGGGAGGCTGGGAGCAGTTCTTC

clone_size: many
cdr3_length: 16
j_call: TRBJ2-5
v_call: TRBV11-2
d_call: TRBD2
cdr3_aa: CASSLEGGVAAETQYF
cdr3_nt: TGTGCCAGCAGCTTAGAGGGAGGGGTGGCGGCAGAGACCCAGTACTTC

clone_size: many
cdr3_length: 14
j_call: TRBJ2-1
v_call: TRBV6-2/TRBV6-3
d_call: .
cdr3_aa: CASSYSSGVNEQFF
cdr3_nt: TGTGCCAGCAGTTACTCTTCAGGGGTGAATGAGCAGTTCTTC

clone_size: many
cdr3_length: 13
j_call: TRBJ2-7
v_call: TRBV24-1
d_call: .
cdr3_aa: CATSAPGLYEQYF
cdr3_nt: TGTGCCACCAGTGCCCCCGGACTCTACGAGCAGTACTTC

clone_size: many
cdr3_length: 14
j_call: TRBJ1-2
v_call: TRBV20-1
d_call: .
cdr3_aa: CSARAPGPIYGYTF
cdr3_nt: TGCAGTGCTAGAGCTCCGGGACCCATCTATGGCTACACCTTC

clone_size: many
cdr3_length: 15
j_call: TRBJ2-1
v_call: TRBV7-3
d_call: TRBD2
cdr3_aa: CASSPGTSIYNEQFF
cdr3_nt: TGTGCCAGCAGCCCCGGGACTAGCATCTACAATGAGCAGTTCTTC

clone_size: .
cdr3_length: 13
j_call: TRBJ2-7
v_call: TRBV5-4
d_call: .
cdr3_aa: CASSLTSTYEQYF
cdr3_nt: TGCGCCAGCAGCTTGACTTCCACCTACGAGCAGTACTTC

clone_size: .
cdr3_length: 17
j_call: TRBJ1-6
v_call: TRBV10-2
d_call: .
cdr3_aa: CASSEEVVGIYNSPLHF
cdr3_nt: TGCGCCAGCAGTGAAGAGGTAGTAGGGATTTACAATTCACCCCTCCACTTT

clone_size: .
cdr3_length: 14
j_call: TRBJ1-5
v_call: TRBV7-8
d_call: .
cdr3_aa: CASSSAYSNQPQHF
cdr3_nt: TGTGCCAGCAGTTCCGCCTATTCCAATCAGCCCCAGCATTTT

clone_size: .
cdr3_length: 12
j_call: TRBJ1-1
v_call: TRBV7-2
d_call: .
cdr3_aa: CASSLRVGLAFF
cdr3_nt: TGTGCCAGCAGCCTGAGGGTGGGGCTGGCTTTCTTT

clone_size: few
cdr3_length: 15
j_call: TRBJ2-1
v_call: TRBV10-1
d_call: TRBD2
cdr3_aa: CASSVGLAGANEQFF
cdr3_nt: TGCGCCAGCAGCGTGGGACTAGCGGGAGCAAATGAGCAGTTCTTC

clone_size: .
cdr3_length: 13
j_call: TRBJ2-2
v_call: TRBV29-1
d_call: TRBD1
cdr3_aa: CSGGQGNTGELFF
cdr3_nt: TGCAGCGGCGGACAGGGAAACACCGGGGAGCTGTTTTTT

clone_size: .
cdr3_length: 14
j_call: TRBJ1-1
v_call: TRBV25-1
d_call: .
cdr3_aa: CASSGAWRGTEAFF
cdr3_nt: TGTGCCAGCAGTGGAGCTTGGAGGGGCACTGAAGCTTTCTTT

clone_size: few
cdr3_length: 17
j_call: TRBJ1-3
v_call: TRBV10-3
d_call: .
cdr3_aa: CAISESWQGIGGNTIYF
cdr3_nt: TGTGCCATCAGTGAGTCTTGGCAGGGCATTGGTGGAAACACCATATATTTT

clone_size: many
cdr3_length: 13
j_call: TRBJ2-7
v_call: TRBV7-8
d_call: .
cdr3_aa: CASTAGGAGEQYF
cdr3_nt: TGTGCCAGCACCGCTGGGGGGGCCGGTGAGCAGTACTTC

clone_size: medium-sized
cdr3_length: 14
j_call: TRBJ1-2
v_call: TRBV15
d_call: .
cdr3_aa: CATSRGTATDGYTF
cdr3_nt: TGTGCCACCAGCAGAGGGACAGCGACAGATGGCTACACCTTC

clone_size: many
cdr3_length: 14
j_call: TRBJ2-3
v_call: TRBV29-1
d_call: .
cdr3_aa: CSVELVGRTDTQYF
cdr3_nt: TGCAGCGTTGAACTGGTGGGGAGAACAGATACGCAGTATTTT

clone_size: few
cdr3_length: 17
j_call: TRBJ2-7
v_call: TRBV6-4
d_call: TRBD1
cdr3_aa: CASSDSGLPGTGYEQYF
cdr3_nt: TGTGCCAGCAGTGACTCGGGTCTCCCCGGGACAGGCTACGAGCAGTACTTC

clone_size: .
cdr3_length: 11
j_call: TRBJ1-2
v_call: TRBV29-1
d_call: .
cdr3_aa: CSVEGQAGYTF
cdr3_nt: TGCAGCGTCGAAGGGCAGGCGGGCTACACCTTC

clone_size: many
cdr3_length: 17
j_call: TRBJ2-1
v_call: TRBV24-1
d_call: TRBD2
cdr3_aa: CATSDSLIAGTLNEQFF
cdr3_nt: TGTGCCACCAGTGACTCCCTCATAGCGGGAACCCTCAATGAGCAGTTCTTC

clone_size: many
cdr3_length: 15
j_call: TRBJ2-3
v_call: TRBV7-3
d_call: .
cdr3_aa: CASSLSGENTDTQYF
cdr3_nt: TGTGCCAGCAGCTTATCAGGGGAAAACACAGATACGCAGTATTTT

clone_size: many
cdr3_length: 15
j_call: TRBJ2-7
v_call: TRBV5-1
d_call: .
cdr3_aa: CASSLVLADANEQYF
cdr3_nt: TGCGCCAGCAGCTTGGTGCTTGCGGACGCGAACGAGCAGTACTTC

clone_size: many
cdr3_length: 14
j_call: TRBJ1-1
v_call: TRBV7-8
d_call: .
cdr3_aa: CASSQGGWDTEAFF
cdr3_nt: TGTGCCAGCAGCCAAGGGGGTTGGGACACTGAAGCTTTCTTT

clone_size: .
cdr3_length: 15
j_call: TRBJ1-5
v_call: TRBV19
d_call: TRBD1
cdr3_aa: CASSRWTGQNQPQHF
cdr3_nt: TGTGCCAGTAGCCGGTGGACAGGGCAAAATCAGCCCCAGCATTTT

clone_size: many
cdr3_length: 16
j_call: TRBJ1-4
v_call: TRBV5-1
d_call: .
cdr3_aa: CASSLSGIATNEKLFF
cdr3_nt: TGCGCCAGCAGCTTGTCGGGGATAGCAACTAATGAAAAACTGTTTTTT

clone_size: .
cdr3_length: 14
j_call: TRBJ2-1
v_call: TRBV11-2
d_call: .
cdr3_aa: CASSLETFAFEQFF
cdr3_nt: TGTGCCAGCAGCTTAGAAACCTTCGCTTTTGAGCAGTTCTTC

clone_size: many
cdr3_length: 14
j_call: TRBJ2-7
v_call: TRBV7-2
d_call: .
cdr3_aa: CASSLAPSSYEQYF
cdr3_nt: TGTGCCAGCAGCTTAGCGCCCAGCTCCTACGAGCAGTACTTC

clone_size: many
cdr3_length: 16
j_call: TRBJ1-3
v_call: TRBV6-1
d_call: TRBD1
cdr3_aa: CASRTSGTGAGNTIYF
cdr3_nt: TGTGCCAGCAGGACATCCGGGACAGGGGCTGGAAACACCATATATTTT

clone_size: many
cdr3_length: 15
j_call: TRBJ2-1
v_call: TRBV24-1
d_call: .
cdr3_aa: CATSDPGSSYNEQFF
cdr3_nt: TGTGCCACCAGTGATCCGGGGAGCTCCTACAATGAGCAGTTCTTC